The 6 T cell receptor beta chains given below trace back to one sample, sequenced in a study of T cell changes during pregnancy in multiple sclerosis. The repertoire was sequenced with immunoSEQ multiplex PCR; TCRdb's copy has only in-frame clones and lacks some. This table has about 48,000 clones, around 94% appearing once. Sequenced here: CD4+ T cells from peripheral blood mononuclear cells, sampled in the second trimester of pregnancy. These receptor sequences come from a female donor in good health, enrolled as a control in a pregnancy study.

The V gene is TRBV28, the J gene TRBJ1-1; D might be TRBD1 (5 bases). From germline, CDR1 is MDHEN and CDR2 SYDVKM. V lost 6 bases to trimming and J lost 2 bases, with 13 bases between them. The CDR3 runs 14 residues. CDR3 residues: CASSPTGVNTEAFF. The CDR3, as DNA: TGTGCCAGCAGCCCCACGGGGGTAAACACTGAAGCTTTCTTT. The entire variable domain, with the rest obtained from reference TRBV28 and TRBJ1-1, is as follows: DVKVTQSSRYLVKRTGEKVFLECVQDMDHENMFWYRQDPGLGLRLIYFSYDVKMKEKGDIPEGYSVSREKKERFSLILESASTNQTSMYLCASSPTGVNTEAFFGQGTRLTVV.

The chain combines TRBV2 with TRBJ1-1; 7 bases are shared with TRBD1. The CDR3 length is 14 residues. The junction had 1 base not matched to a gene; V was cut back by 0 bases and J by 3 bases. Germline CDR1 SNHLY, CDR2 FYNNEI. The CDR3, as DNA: TGTGCCAGCAGTGAAGCGAGGGGGCACACTGAAGCTTTCTTT. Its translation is CASSEARGHTEAFF.

DNA for the CDR3: TGCGCCAGCAGTGGGGATCTAGCGGGAGGAAATGAGCAGTTCTTC. Its translation is CASSGDLAGGNEQFF. The chain carries TRBV10-2 and TRBJ2-1, with TRBD2 matching 11 bases. CDR3 size: 15 residues. V was clipped by 4 bases and J by 7 bases; unmatched bases: 6. Germline CDR1 and CDR2: WSHSY and SAAADI.

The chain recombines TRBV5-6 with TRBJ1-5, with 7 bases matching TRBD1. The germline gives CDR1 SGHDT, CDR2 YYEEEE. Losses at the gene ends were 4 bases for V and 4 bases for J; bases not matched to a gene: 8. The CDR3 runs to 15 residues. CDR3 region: CASSGYRDRNQPQHF. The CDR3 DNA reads TGTGCCAGCAGCGGATACCGGGACAGAAATCAGCCCCAGCATTTT.

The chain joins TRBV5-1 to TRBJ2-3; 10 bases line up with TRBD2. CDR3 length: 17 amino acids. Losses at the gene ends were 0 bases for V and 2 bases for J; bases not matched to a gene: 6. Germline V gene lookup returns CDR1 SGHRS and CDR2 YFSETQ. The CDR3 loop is CASSLGDSGRVTDTQYF. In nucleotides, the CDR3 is TGCGCCAGCAGCTTGGGGGACAGCGGGAGGGTCACAGATACGCAGTATTTT. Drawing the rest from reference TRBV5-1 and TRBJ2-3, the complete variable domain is KAGVTQTPRYLIKTRGQQVTLSCSPISGHRSVSWYQQTPGQGLQFLFEYFSETQRNKGNFPGRFSGRQFSNSRSEMNVSTLELGDSALYLCASSLGDSGRVTDTQYFGPGTRLTVL.

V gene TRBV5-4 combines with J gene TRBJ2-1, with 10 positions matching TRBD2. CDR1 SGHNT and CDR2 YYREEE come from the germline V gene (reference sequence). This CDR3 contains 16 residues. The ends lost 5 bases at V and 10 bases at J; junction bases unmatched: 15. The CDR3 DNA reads TGTGCCAGCAGTTTTGTGTTGTCTAGCGGGGGAGCCGAGCAGTTCTTC. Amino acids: CASSFVLSSGGAEQFF.